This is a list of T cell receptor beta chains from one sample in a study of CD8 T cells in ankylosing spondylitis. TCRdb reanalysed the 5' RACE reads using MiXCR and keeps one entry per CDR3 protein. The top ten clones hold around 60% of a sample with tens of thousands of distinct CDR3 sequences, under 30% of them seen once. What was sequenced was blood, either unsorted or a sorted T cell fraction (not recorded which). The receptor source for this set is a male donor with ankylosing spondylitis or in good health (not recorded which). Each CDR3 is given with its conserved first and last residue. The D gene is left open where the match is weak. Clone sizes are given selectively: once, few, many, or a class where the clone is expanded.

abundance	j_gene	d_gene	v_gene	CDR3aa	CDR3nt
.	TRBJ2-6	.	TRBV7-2	CASSRDSGANVLTF	TGTGCCAGCAGCCGGGACTCTGGGGCCAACGTCCTGACTTTC
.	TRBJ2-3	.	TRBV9	CASSVGIDTQYF	TGTGCCAGCAGCGTAGGTATAGATACGCAGTATTTT
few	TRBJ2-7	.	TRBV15	CATSRDRGFEQYF	TGTGCCACCAGCAGAGATCGTGGATTCGAGCAGTACTTC
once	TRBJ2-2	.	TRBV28	CASVRGPGELFF	TGTGCCAGCGTGCGAGGTCCCGGGGAGCTGTTTTTT
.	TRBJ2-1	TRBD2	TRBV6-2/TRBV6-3	CASSSRLAGGSVNEQFF	TGTGCCAGCAGTTCGCGGCTAGCGGGAGGGTCGGTTAATGAGCAGTTCTTC
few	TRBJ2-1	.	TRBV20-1	CSASVTVGGYANEQFF	TGCAGTGCTAGCGTAACGGTAGGGGGGTATGCGAATGAGCAGTTCTTC
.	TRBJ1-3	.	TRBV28	CASSLSYRGNTIYF	TGTGCCAGCAGTTTATCCTACCGGGGAAACACCATATATTTT
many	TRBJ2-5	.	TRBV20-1	CSAGETSLRETQYF	TGCAGTGCTGGAGAGACTAGTTTACGAGAGACCCAGTACTTC
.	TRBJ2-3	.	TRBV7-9	CASSLTTRTKGGDTQYF	TGTGCCAGCAGCTTAACTACCAGGACTAAAGGGGGAGATACGCAGTATTTT
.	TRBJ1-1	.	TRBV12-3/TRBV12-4	CASSTPGGHTEAFF	TGTGCCAGCAGTACCCCCGGGGGGCACACTGAAGCTTTCTTT
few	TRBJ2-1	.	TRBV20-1	CSAGDSGPHQQFF	TGCAGTGCAGGAGACTCGGGCCCGCATCAGCAGTTCTTC
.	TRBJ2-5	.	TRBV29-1	CSVKSSGAETQYF	TGCAGCGTTAAATCTTCAGGGGCGGAGACCCAGTACTTC
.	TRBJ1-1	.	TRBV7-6	CASSLDSYDKNTEAFF	TGTGCCAGCAGCTTAGATTCATACGATAAGAACACTGAAGCTTTCTTT
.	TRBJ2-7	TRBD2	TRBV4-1	CASSPGTSGRSMYEQYF	TGCGCCAGCAGCCCGGGGACTAGCGGGAGGTCGATGTACGAGCAGTACTTC
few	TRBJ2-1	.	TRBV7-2	CASSSRSGLTYNEQFF	TGTGCCAGCAGCTCACGCAGCGGTCTGACCTACAATGAGCAGTTCTTC
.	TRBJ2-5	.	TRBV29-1	CSVEPARRETQYF	TGCAGCGTTGAACCGGCCCGGCGGGAGACCCAGTACTTC
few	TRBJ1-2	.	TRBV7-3	CASSLDRYYGYTF	TGTGCCAGCAGCTTAGACAGATACTATGGCTACACCTTC
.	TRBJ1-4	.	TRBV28	CASRPTSRRDEKLFF	TGTGCCAGCAGGCCGACATCGCGGCGGGATGAAAAACTGTTTTTT
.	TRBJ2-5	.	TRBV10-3	CAISQGEEETQYF	TGTGCCATCAGCCAGGGTGAAGAAGAGACCCAGTACTTC
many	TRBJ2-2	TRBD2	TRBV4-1	CASRRLAGGPSDTGELFF	TGCGCCAGCAGGCGTCTAGCGGGAGGGCCCTCGGACACCGGGGAGCTGTTTTTT
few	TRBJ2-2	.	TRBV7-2	CASSRRTAPNTGELFF	TGTGCCAGCAGTCGTCGGACAGCCCCGAACACCGGGGAGCTGTTTTTT
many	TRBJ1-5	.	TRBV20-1	CSALDHSNQPQHF	TGCAGTGCTCTGGACCATAGCAATCAGCCCCAGCATTTT
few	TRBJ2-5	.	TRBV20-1	CSASSRLSTVQETQYF	TGCAGTGCTAGTTCTCGGCTTTCCACCGTGCAAGAGACCCAGTACTTC
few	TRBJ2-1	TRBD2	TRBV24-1	CATSAQVAGGREQFF	TGTGCCACCAGTGCCCAGGTAGCGGGGGGCCGGGAGCAGTTCTTC
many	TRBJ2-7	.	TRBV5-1	CASSSGPGDEQYF	TGCGCCAGCAGCTCCGGGCCAGGGGACGAGCAGTACTTC
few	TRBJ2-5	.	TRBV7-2	CASSFHRETQYF	TGTGCCAGCAGCTTTCACAGGGAGACCCAGTACTTC
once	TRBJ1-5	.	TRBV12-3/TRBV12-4	CASSPSYVGASQPQHF	TGTGCCAGCAGCCCGAGTTACGTGGGGGCGAGTCAGCCCCAGCATTTT
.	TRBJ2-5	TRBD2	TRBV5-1	CASSLAGFLAGASETQYF	TGCGCCAGCAGCTTGGCCGGGTTTCTAGCGGGAGCCAGCGAGACCCAGTACTTC
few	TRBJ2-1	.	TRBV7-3	CASSLGANNEQFF	TGTGCCAGCAGCTTAGGGGCGAACAATGAGCAGTTCTTC
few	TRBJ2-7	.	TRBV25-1	CASSEVNYGYEQYF	TGTGCCAGCAGTGAAGTTAACTACGGCTACGAGCAGTACTTC
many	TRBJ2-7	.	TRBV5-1	CASKNGGSSSYEQYF	TGCGCCAGCAAAAATGGGGGGTCCAGCTCCTACGAGCAGTACTTC
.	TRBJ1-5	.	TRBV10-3	CAISKSPTENQPQHF	TGTGCCATCAGTAAGTCCCCGACAGAAAATCAGCCCCAGCATTTT
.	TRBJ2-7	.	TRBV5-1	CASSLFTGTALEQYF	TGCGCCAGCAGCTTGTTCACAGGCACTGCATTGGAGCAGTACTTC
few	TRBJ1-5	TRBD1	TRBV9	CASSVGQGNQPQHF	TGTGCCAGCAGCGTTGGACAGGGCAATCAGCCCCAGCATTTT
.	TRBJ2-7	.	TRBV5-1	CASSLLLGSSYEQYF	TGCGCCAGCAGTCTGTTGTTGGGAAGCTCCTACGAGCAGTACTTC
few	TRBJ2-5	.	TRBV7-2	CASSPLGETQYF	TGTGCCAGCAGCCCCCTCGGGGAGACCCAGTACTTC
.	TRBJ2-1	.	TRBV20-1	CSARGLDTYNEQFF	TGCAGTGCTAGAGGCTTAGACACGTACAATGAGCAGTTCTTC
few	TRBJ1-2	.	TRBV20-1	CSAVTGGGNYGYTF	TGCAGTGCCGTGACAGGAGGGGGAAACTATGGCTACACCTTC
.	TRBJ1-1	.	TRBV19	CASSMMAESGTEAFF	TGTGCCAGTAGTATGATGGCGGAGAGTGGGACTGAAGCTTTCTTT
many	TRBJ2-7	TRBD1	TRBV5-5	CASSLGQGPYEQYF	TGTGCCAGCAGCTTGGGACAGGGGCCCTACGAGCAGTACTTC
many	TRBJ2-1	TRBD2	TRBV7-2	CASSLAGHDNEQFF	TGTGCCAGCAGCCTAGCGGGACATGACAATGAGCAGTTCTTC
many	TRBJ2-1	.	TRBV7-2	CASSSGHGSYNEQFF	TGTGCCAGCAGCTCTGGACATGGATCGTACAATGAGCAGTTCTTC
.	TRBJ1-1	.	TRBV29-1	CSVVGQGGTEAFF	TGCAGCGTTGTAGGGCAGGGCGGCACTGAAGCTTTCTTT
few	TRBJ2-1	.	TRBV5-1	CASSGDLFDEQFF	TGCGCCAGCAGCGGGGACCTCTTTGATGAGCAGTTCTTC
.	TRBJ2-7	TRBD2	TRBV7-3	CASSPSAGATYEQYF	TGTGCCAGCAGCCCGTCAGCGGGAGCCACCTACGAGCAGTACTTC
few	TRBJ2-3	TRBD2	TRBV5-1	CASSWNRDYPERRYF	TGCGCCAGCAGCTGGAACCGGGACTACCCCGAGAGGCGGTATTTT
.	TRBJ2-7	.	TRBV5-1	CASSLTGDEQYF	TGCGCCAGCAGCTTAACAGGAGACGAGCAGTACTTC
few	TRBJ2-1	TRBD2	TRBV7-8	CASSLGRLAGYNEQFF	TGTGCCAGCAGCTTAGGTAGACTAGCGGGGTACAATGAGCAGTTCTTC